Listed below are T cell receptor beta chains from one sample, sequenced in a study of cytomegalovirus exposure and HLA in healthy donors. Here immunoSEQ multiplex PCR was the method, and the copy in TCRdb shows in-frame clones only, minus some. The sample has 190,000 or so clones, roughly 80% seen once. The sequencing sample was made of PBMCs. These receptor sequences come from a boy younger than 18 in good health and CMV-seronegative. CDR3s include the opening cysteine and the closing phenylalanine or tryptophan. A D gene is named only where the DNA matches it firmly. A clone size is listed for some rows: how often the clone was seen (once, few, many), or a class if it is expanded.

size	D	V	J	CDR3	DNA
NA	TRBD1	TRBV2	TRBJ1-6	CASNADRGNSPLHF	TGTGCCAGCAACGCGGACAGGGGTAATTCACCCCTCCACTTT
NA	TRBD1	TRBV28	TRBJ2-7	CASSDRGRNEQYF	TGTGCCAGTTCCGACAGGGGGCGAAACGAGCAGTACTTC
once	TRBD1	TRBV9	TRBJ2-6	CASSADRGTAGANVLTF	TGTGCCAGCAGCGCGGACAGGGGTACGGCTGGGGCCAACGTCCTGACTTTC
NA	NA	TRBV18	TRBJ1-2	CASSPEARFYGYTF	TGTGCCAGCTCACCGGAGGCCCGGTTCTATGGCTACACCTTC
NA	TRBD1	TRBV4-3	TRBJ2-3	CASSQETRGLTDTQYF	TGCGCCAGCAGCCAAGAGACCAGGGGGCTTACAGATACGCAGTATTTT
NA	TRBD1	TRBV4-1	TRBJ2-7	CASSQKAKTGSYEQYF	TGCGCCAGCAGCCAGAAAGCTAAGACAGGGTCCTACGAGCAGTACTTC
NA	NA	TRBV11-3	TRBJ1-6	CASSLGQTNSPLHF	TGTGCCAGCAGCTTAGGACAAACCAATTCACCCCTCCACTTT
NA	NA	TRBV27	TRBJ2-7	CASSLSESTTYYEQYF	TGTGCCAGCAGTTTATCGGAGAGCACAACCTACTACGAGCAGTACTTC
NA	NA	TRBV6-1	TRBJ1-1	CASSERRDRANEAFF	TGTGCCAGCAGTGAAAGGAGGGATAGGGCGAATGAAGCTTTCTTT
NA	TRBD1	TRBV30	TRBJ1-1	CAWSVSGGTEAFF	TGTGCCTGGAGTGTTTCAGGGGGCACTGAAGCTTTCTTT
NA	NA	TRBV5-4	TRBJ1-1	CASSLAPEMLATEAFF	TGTGCCAGCAGCTTGGCCCCGGAGATGCTGGCCACTGAAGCTTTCTTT
NA	TRBD2	TRBV6-5	TRBJ2-7	CASSRTSGIEQYF	TGTGCCAGCAGTAGGACTAGCGGGATCGAGCAGTACTTC
NA	NA	TRBV7-8	TRBJ1-1	CASSLERASNTEAFF	TGTGCCAGCAGCTTAGAGAGGGCCTCGAACACTGAAGCTTTCTTT
NA	TRBD1	TRBV5-4	TRBJ2-1	CASSPGQESSYNEQFF	TGTGCCAGCAGCCCGGGACAGGAGAGCTCCTACAATGAGCAGTTCTTC
NA	TRBD1	TRBV5-8	TRBJ1-5	CASRDWKGQGPIINQPQHF	TGTGCCAGCAGGGATTGGAAGGGACAGGGGCCTATCATTAATCAGCCCCAGCATTTT